The following is a T cell receptor beta chain sequence with its context. The antigen it binds to is not known. No much larger clonotype is one base removed from it; base qualities were not supplied. Germline trimming amounts to 5 bases on V and 4 bases on J, with 17 as the count of junction bases outside the gene matches. Reading from cysteine to phenylalanine, the CDR3 counts 18 amino acids. Only the CDR3 DNA is retained, 54 bases long and in frame from the first base. CDR1 and CDR2 (LNHDA, SQIVND) derive from the germline V gene (reference sequence). TCRbeta CDR3 regions were amplified from genomic DNA using the immunoSEQ Assay, a bias-controlled multiplex PCR. Under the source paper's analysis protocol: The number of nucleated cells in each sample was estimated from the amplification of reference gene primers within the assay. Sequence reads were collapsed and filtered to measure the absolute abundance of every unique TCRbeta CDR3 rearrangement. For each sample, productive Simpson clonality was calculated by taking the square root of Simpson's diversity index across productive rearrangements. TCRdb limited this immuneACCESS table to in-frame rearrangements with V and J called. A share of clones is missing; checked studies link under half to unresolved V genes, and the rest is unexplained. D and trimming were read from the DNA, whereas the V and J calls and clone size are those reported in that table. In this sample the table shows over 120,000 clones, about 76% of which occur a single time. Roughly 5.2% of the sample is in the top ten clones.

The sample comes from a study of blood T cell repertoires in COVID-19 (dated by TCRdb to the early 2020s). Concerning the study at large: Collaborator samples came from the United States, Italy and Spain and covered acute and convalescent phases of COVID-19. The material from the prospective study consisted of cDNA or gDNA derived from T cells, B-cell-depleted T cells, or PBMCs. Subjects who had been exposed to COVID-19, were actively infected with it, or had recovered from it provided the deeply sampled blood TCRbeta repertoires that made up the dataset. A freely available public database, intended as a resource for researchers studying the immune response to SARS-CoV-2, is where the repertoires were released. The samples were drawn from the first 160 participants of the ongoing ImmuneRACE study and from some 1,300 subjects provided by 6 global collaborators. The sample metadata nearly always contained a de-identified subject ID, COVID-19 status, age in years and sex. Where HLA class I and class II types were available, the types were taken from metadata supplied by the sample provider, not from assay-based typing.

One collaborating source in Seattle enrolled patients while the patients were actively infected and followed the patients over time throughout the course of disease. Collaborating institutions collected whole blood in K2EDTA tubes following their own protocols. Collaborator samples were shipped for TCRbeta analysis as frozen whole blood, isolated PBMCs, or DNA extracted from either sample type. What the research found in general, with its limitations: The amount of clinical and demographic metadata varied by source and participant and was provided uncurated.

This chain is built from TRBV19 and TRBJ2-1; 7 middle bases align to TRBD2. The source of this sequence is a woman aged 70-85 years with COVID-19, enrolled during active disease. Sequenced material: peripheral blood. The nucleotide sequence reads as follows: TGTGCCAGTAGTCAGCCTCCAGCGGGGAAAGGGAAATACAATGAGCAGTTCTTC. Protein translation: CASSQPPAGKGKYNEQFF.